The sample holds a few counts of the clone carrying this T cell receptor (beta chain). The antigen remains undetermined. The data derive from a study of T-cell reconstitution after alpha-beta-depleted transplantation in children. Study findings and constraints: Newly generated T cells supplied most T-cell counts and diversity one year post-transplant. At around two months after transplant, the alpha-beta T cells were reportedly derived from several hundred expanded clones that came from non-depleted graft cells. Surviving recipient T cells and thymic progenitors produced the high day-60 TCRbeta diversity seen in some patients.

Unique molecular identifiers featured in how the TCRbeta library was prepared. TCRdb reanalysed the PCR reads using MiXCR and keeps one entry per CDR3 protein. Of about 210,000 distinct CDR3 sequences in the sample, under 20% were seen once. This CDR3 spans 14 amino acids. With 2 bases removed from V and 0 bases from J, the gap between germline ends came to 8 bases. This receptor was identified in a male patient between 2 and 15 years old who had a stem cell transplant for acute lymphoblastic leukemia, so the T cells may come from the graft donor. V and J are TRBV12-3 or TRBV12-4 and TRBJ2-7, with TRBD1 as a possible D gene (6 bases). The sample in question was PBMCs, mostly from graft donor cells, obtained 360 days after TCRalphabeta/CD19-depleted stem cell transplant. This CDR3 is CASSLIRGSYEQYF. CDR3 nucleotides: TGTGCCAGCAGTTTAATCAGGGGCTCCTACGAGCAGTACTTC.